This paragraph reports one T cell receptor beta chain. This CDR3 has 16 residues. The germline V and J ends were trimmed by 1 base and 4 bases, with 16 bases remaining between them. The germline gives CDR1 SGHVS, CDR2 FQNEAQ. The source of the sample is a study of blood T cell repertoires in COVID-19. Using immunoSEQ multiplex PCR, the repertoire was profiled, and TCRdb retains in-frame clones only, with some absent. The sample lists 95,000 to 150,000 clones, 79% occurring once. The material sequenced was peripheral blood. This receptor was taken from a man aged 35 to 55 with active or convalescent COVID-19. The V call is TRBV7-8, the J call TRBJ1-1; the D gene is possibly TRBD1 (6 bases). The CDR3, as DNA: TGTGCCAGCAGCTTAGGTAAAGCAGGGGCCCCCACTGAAGCTTTCTTT. This sequence encodes CASSLGKAGAPTEAFF.